The 3 T cell receptor beta chains given below trace back to one sample, sequenced in a study of blood T cell repertoires in COVID-19. The protocol was immunoSEQ multiplex PCR, while the TCRdb copy is restricted to in-frame clones and leaves out a portion. The sample comprises fewer than 300,000 clones, approximately 90% of which are singletons, and approximately 0.84% rests with the top ten. Source material: peripheral blood. The receptors originated from a man aged 25-45 years with acute or convalescent COVID-19.

Comments on this clone: The sample contains more than one DNA sequence encoding this CDR3. The chain carries TRBV6-5 and TRBJ1-1, with 10 nucleotides matching TRBD1. The CDR3 totals 14 residues. With 6 bases clipped from V and 1 base from J, the junction kept 2 bases outside the gene matches. The germline gives CDR1 MNHEY, CDR2 SVGAGI. The CDR3 nucleotides read TGTGCCAGCAGGCGGGACAGGGGGAACACTGAAGCTTTCTTT. Amino acid sequence: CASRRDRGNTEAFF.

The V gene is TRBV5-6, the J gene TRBJ2-7, with 8 bases aligning to TRBD1. The junction had 1 base not matched to a gene; V was cut back by 4 bases and J by 1 base. Germline V CDR1 and CDR2: SGHDT, YYEEEE. This CDR3 contains 13 residues. The CDR3 spells CASSRDRSYEQYF. The DNA of the CDR3 is TGTGCCAGCAGCCGGGACAGGTCCTACGAGCAGTACTTC.

The chain uses TRBV6-1 and TRBJ2-3; the match to TRBD2 covers 7 bases. Germline trimming cut 3 bases from V and 4 bases from J; bases unmatched to any gene: 7. CDR1 is MNHNS, CDR2 SASEGT, per germline. This CDR3 is built from 15 residues. The CDR3 bases are TGTGCCAGCAGTGATTGGGGAGGGGTATCAGATACGCAGTATTTT. It yields the protein CASSDWGGVSDTQYF.